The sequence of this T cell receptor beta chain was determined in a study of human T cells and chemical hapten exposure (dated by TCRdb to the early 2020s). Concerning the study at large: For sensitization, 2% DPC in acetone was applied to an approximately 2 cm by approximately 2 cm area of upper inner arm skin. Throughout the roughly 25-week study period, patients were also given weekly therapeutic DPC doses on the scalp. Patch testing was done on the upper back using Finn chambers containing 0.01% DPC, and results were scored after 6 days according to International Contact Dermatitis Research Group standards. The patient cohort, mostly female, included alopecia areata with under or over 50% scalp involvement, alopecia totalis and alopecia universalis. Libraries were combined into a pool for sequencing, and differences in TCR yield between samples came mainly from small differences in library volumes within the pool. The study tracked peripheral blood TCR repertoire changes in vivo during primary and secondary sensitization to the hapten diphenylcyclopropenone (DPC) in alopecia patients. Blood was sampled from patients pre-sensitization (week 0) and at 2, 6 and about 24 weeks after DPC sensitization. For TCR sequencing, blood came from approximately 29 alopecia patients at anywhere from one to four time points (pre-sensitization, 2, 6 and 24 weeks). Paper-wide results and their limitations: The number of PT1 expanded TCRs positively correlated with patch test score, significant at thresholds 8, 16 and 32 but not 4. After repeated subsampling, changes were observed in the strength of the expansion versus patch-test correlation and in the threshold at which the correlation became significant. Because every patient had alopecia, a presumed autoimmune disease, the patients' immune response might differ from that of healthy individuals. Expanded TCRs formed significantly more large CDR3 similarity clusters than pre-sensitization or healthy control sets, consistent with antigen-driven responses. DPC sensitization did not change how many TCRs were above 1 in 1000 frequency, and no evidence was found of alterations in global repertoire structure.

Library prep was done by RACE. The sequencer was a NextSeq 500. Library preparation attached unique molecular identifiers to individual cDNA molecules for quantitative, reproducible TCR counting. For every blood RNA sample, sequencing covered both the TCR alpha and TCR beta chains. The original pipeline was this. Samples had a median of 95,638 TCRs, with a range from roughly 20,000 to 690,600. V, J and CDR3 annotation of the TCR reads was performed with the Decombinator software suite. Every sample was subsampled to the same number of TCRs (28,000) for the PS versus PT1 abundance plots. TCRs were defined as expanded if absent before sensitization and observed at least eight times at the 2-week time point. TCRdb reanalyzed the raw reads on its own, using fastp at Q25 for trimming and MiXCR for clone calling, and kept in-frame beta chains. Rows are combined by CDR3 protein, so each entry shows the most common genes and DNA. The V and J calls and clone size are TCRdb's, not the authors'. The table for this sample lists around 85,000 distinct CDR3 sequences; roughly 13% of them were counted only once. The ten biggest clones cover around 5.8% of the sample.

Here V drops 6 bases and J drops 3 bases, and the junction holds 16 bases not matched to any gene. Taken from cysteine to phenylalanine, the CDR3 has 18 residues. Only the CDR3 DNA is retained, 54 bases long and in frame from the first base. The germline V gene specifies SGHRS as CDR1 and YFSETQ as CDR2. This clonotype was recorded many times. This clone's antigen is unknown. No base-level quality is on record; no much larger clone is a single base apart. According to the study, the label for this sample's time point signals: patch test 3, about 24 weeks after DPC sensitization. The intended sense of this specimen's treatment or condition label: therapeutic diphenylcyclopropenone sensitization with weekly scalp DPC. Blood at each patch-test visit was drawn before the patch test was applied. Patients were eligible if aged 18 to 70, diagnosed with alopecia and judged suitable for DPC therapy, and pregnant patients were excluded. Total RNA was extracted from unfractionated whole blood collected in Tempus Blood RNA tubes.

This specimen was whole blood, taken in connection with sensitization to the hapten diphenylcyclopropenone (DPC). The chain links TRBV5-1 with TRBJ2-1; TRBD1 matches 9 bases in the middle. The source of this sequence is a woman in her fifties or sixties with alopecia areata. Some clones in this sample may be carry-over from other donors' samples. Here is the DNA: TGCGCCAGCATCGCCGGGACAGGGAATTTAGGCGGCTACAATGAGCAGTTCTTC. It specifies CASIAGTGNLGGYNEQFF. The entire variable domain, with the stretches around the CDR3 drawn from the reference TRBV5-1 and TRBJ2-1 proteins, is KAGVTQTPRYLIKTRGQQVTLSCSPISGHRSVSWYQQTPGQGLQFLFEYFSETQRNKGNFPGRFSGRQFSNSRSEMNVSTLELGDSALYLCASIAGTGNLGGYNEQFFGPGTRLTVL.